The rows below give T cell receptor beta chains drawn from one sample of a study of T cell clones after liver transplantation. Profiled with immunoSEQ multiplex PCR; TCRdb holds only in-frame clones, not every one. This table has tens of thousands of clones, 65% to 75% appearing once. This specimen consisted of CD4+ T cells from blood, obtained before liver transplant. The receptors shown here come from a human donor who received a liver transplant. Both conserved end residues are part of each CDR3. The D gene is left open where the match is weak. Clone size is shown for a subset of rows, as once, few, many or a class of expanded clone.

j_call,cdr3_length,d_call,clone_size,v_call,cdr3_nt,cdr3_aa
TRBJ1-4,16,TRBD1,NA,TRBV28,TGTGCCAGCAGTTTACTCGGGACAGGGAGAAGAGAAAAACTGTTTTTT,CASSLLGTGRREKLFF
TRBJ2-3,15,TRBD2,NA,TRBV19,TGTGCCAGTAGTATTAGCGGGGCCCGAACAGATACGCAGTATTTT,CASSISGARTDTQYF
TRBJ2-3,16,NA,NA,TRBV29-1,TGCAGCGTTGACCGAGGTAGCGGCTCAATCACAGATACGCAGTATTTT,CSVDRGSGSITDTQYF
TRBJ1-2,14,NA,few,TRBV29-1,TGCAGCGTCCGTTCAGCCTACGGAGACTATGGCTACACCTTC,CSVRSAYGDYGYTF
TRBJ2-2,16,TRBD1,NA,TRBV19,TGTGCCAGTAGGTACCTGGGACAGGGGACCACCGGGGAGCTGTTTTTT,CASRYLGQGTTGELFF
TRBJ1-4,15,TRBD1,NA,TRBV7-6,TGTGCCAGCAGCTCTCGACAGGGGACTGATGAAAAACTGTTTTTT,CASSSRQGTDEKLFF
TRBJ2-1,16,TRBD1,NA,TRBV7-6,TGTGCCAGCAGCTTAAGTGCGACAGGGGGCTACAATGAGCAGTTCTTC,CASSLSATGGYNEQFF
TRBJ2-7,15,TRBD1,NA,TRBV30,TGTGCCTGGAGTGGGGGGAGAAGGGGGCCCCGGGAGCAGTACTTC,CAWSGGRRGPREQYF
TRBJ1-5,19,NA,NA,TRBV19,TGTGCCAGTAGTATACTAAGGGGCGACTCTTATAGCAGCAATCAGCCCCAGCATTTT,CASSILRGDSYSSNQPQHF
TRBJ2-7,14,NA,NA,TRBV15,TGTGCCACCAGCAGAGATAGCCCCTGGGACGAGCAGTACTTC,CATSRDSPWDEQYF
TRBJ2-3,15,NA,NA,TRBV9,TGTGCCAGCAGCGTAAGATTAGGGGACACAGATACGCAGTATTTT,CASSVRLGDTDTQYF
TRBJ1-2,13,NA,NA,TRBV19,TGTGCCAGTAAAATCGGGGAAAACTATGGCTACACCTTC,CASKIGENYGYTF
TRBJ1-4,12,NA,few,TRBV4-1,TGCGCCAGCAGCCATAGGGGAGAAAAACTGTTTTTT,CASSHRGEKLFF